The 14 T cell receptor beta chains below were found in one sample sequenced in a study of vaccination and CD4 T cells after COVID-19. Cultured CD4+ T cell DNA underwent sequencing with the Oncomine TCR Beta short-read assay. Using its own MiXCR run on the PCR reads, TCRdb lists one record per CDR3 protein. The sample carries approximately 10,000 distinct CDR3 sequences, about 75% recorded once. Treatment defined: approximately nine-day PBMC culture with coronavirus spike peptide pools or control peptides (ViraFEST assay). These receptors are not linked to any known antigen. What was sequenced was CD4+ T cells from blood, cultured in vitro. Receptor source: a human donor who had recovered from COVID-19.

V and J are TRBV28 and TRBJ1-6, with 7 bases identical to TRBD1. This CDR3 contains 14 residues. In germline, CDR1 is MDHEN, CDR2 SYDVKM. V lost 5 bases, J lost 14 bases, and 12 bases stayed unmatched. The CDR3 DNA reads as TGTGCCAGCAGTAAATCACCAAACAGGGGCTCCCTCCACTTT. Encoded protein: CASSKSPNRGSLHF. The complete variable domain, with remaining parts taken from reference TRBV28 and TRBJ1-6, reads DVKVTQSSRYLVKRTGEKVFLECVQDMDHENMFWYRQDPGLGLRLIYFSYDVKMKEKGDIPEGYSVSREKKERFSLILESASTNQTSMYLCASSKSPNRGSLHFGNGTRLTVT.

The rearrangement joins TRBV7-8 to TRBJ1-6; no clear D. The V gene lost 5 bases and the J gene lost 10 bases, with 15 bases spanning the gap. This CDR3 is 14 amino acids long. Germline V gene data show CDR1 as SGHVS and CDR2 as FQNEAQ. The DNA of the CDR3 is TGTGCCAGCAGCACGGGGAGGGAGGCCTCACCCCTCCACTTT. Translated, it gives CASSTGREASPLHF.

By share, this clonotype counts as large (0.1 to 1%). The J gene is TRBJ1-5, the V gene TRBV20-1, with D tentatively TRBD1 (5 bases). The CDR3 totals 14 residues. CDR1 and CDR2 (germline): DFQATT, SNEGSKA (reference sequence). The V end lost 5 bases, the J end lost 7 bases, and 18 bases lay between the germline ends. The DNA for the CDR3 is TGCAGTGCTCCCCCGGACACCGTGGGACAGCCCCAGCATTTT. It translates to CSAPPDTVGQPQHF.

This rearrangement joins TRBV6-1 to TRBJ1-2, with 8 bases lining up with TRBD1. With V trimmed by 4 bases and J by 3 bases, 7 bases remained unmatched. CDR1 and CDR2 (germline): MNHNS, SASEGT. The CDR3 contains 15 residues. CDR3 in amino acids: CASSVPGQDYYGYTF. For the CDR3, the DNA is TGTGCCAGCAGTGTTCCGGGACAGGACTACTATGGCTACACCTTC.

This clonotype was recorded only once. The chain is built from TRBV27 and TRBJ1-1; 8 bases fit TRBD1. CDR3 length equals 15 residues. From germline, CDR1 is MNHEY and CDR2 SMNVEV (reference sequence). Unmatched junction bases numbered 12, after V lost 7 bases and J lost 5 bases. Written as DNA, the CDR3 is TGTGCCAGCAAGTCCCAGGGGGCAATGGGAACTGAAGCTTTCTTT. It yields the protein CASKSQGAMGTEAFF.

This clonotype was counted once. The chain links TRBV28 to TRBJ1-5, with a weak D call TRBD1 (5 bases). Germline V gene data show CDR1 as MDHEN and CDR2 as SYDVKM. V was pared by 2 bases and J by 6 bases, with 11 bases between. The CDR3 contains 14 residues. CDR3 bases: TGTGCCAGCAGTTTAAGAAGGGACGGTCAGCCCCAGCATTTT. Translated, it gives CASSLRRDGQPQHF.

V is TRBV7-2 and J is TRBJ2-3; the D is unclear. The CDR3 is 12 residues long. Trimming took 3 bases from V and 2 from J, leaving 3 bases between them. Germline-derived CDR1 and CDR2 are SGHTA and FQGNSA. CDR3 sequence (DNA): TGTGCCAGCAGCTTCTACACAGATACGCAGTATTTT. This gives the protein CASSFYTDTQYF.

This clonotype was seen a few times. The rearrangement links TRBV6-4 to TRBJ1-1; D uncertain. Germline V CDR1 and CDR2: MRHNA, SNTAGT. The length of the CDR3 is 13 residues. V lost 5 bases and J lost 1, with 8 bases in between. The CDR3 loop reads CASSPRGNTEAFF. In DNA form, the CDR3 reads TGTGCCAGCAGTCCACGGGGGAACACTGAAGCTTTCTTT.

The rearrangement joins TRBV7-2 to TRBJ2-7, with D tentatively TRBD1 (8 bases). There are 16 residues in the CDR3. Per the germline V gene, CDR1 is SGHTA and CDR2 is FQGNSA. V lost 1 base and J 6 bases, leaving 19 bases between the germline ends. The CDR3 loop reads CASSLGTGNRGGEQYF. The CDR3 DNA sequence: TGTGCCAGCAGCTTAGGGACCGGGAACAGGGGGGGCGAGCAGTACTTC.

The chain recombines TRBV11-2 with TRBJ1-6; the D gene is possibly TRBD1 (6 bases). Germline V gives CDR1 SGHAT, CDR2 FQNNGV. The CDR3 is made up of 14 amino acids. Trimming took off 1 base at V and 11 bases at J, with 12 bases between the two ends. CDR3 DNA: TGTGCCAGCAGCTTAGGCAGGGGCCCGCCACCCCTCCACTTT. Residues: CASSLGRGPPPLHF.

The chain couples TRBV28 to TRBJ1-5, with D perhaps TRBD1 (5 bases). The CDR3 totals 16 residues. The V gene's germline CDR1 is MDHEN and CDR2 SYDVKM. The V and J ends lost 6 bases and 4 bases respectively, with 19 bases between them. CDR3 in DNA: TGTGCCAGCAGGACTCTCAGGGTAACCCTAAATCAGCCCCAGCATTTT. This codes for CASRTLRVTLNQPQHF.

This chain links TRBV6-4 with TRBJ2-1; TRBD2 is a possible D gene (6 bases). Germline V CDR1 and CDR2: MRHNA, SNTAGT. V was clipped by 6 bases and J by 14 bases, with 23 bases between them. The CDR3 covers 14 residues. The DNA for the CDR3 is TGTGCCAGCAGCTCCAGACTAGTAGCTCCAGAGAAGTTCTTC. Encoded protein: CASSSRLVAPEKFF.

This chain connects TRBV20-1 to TRBJ2-7; 12 positions agree with TRBD2. The V segment lost 5 bases and the J segment 2 bases; nucleotides outside the gene matches: 13. This CDR3 region has 17 residues. CDR1 and CDR2 (germline): DFQATT, SNEGSKA (reference sequence). CDR3 residues: CSASSPGLAGLPYEQYF. The CDR3 DNA reads as TGCAGTGCTTCCAGCCCGGGACTAGCGGGCCTACCCTACGAGCAGTACTTC.

A single count supports this clonotype. This rearrangement joins TRBV28 to TRBJ1-5; D possibly corresponds to TRBD1 (6 bases). The length of the CDR3 is 14 residues. V was shortened by 10 bases and J by 6 bases, with 19 bases between the two germline ends. Per germline, CDR1 MDHEN and CDR2 SYDVKM. This CDR3 reads CAIVGAGAGQPQHF. DNA of the CDR3: TGTGCCATTGTAGGGGCGGGGGCGGGTCAGCCCCAGCATTTT.